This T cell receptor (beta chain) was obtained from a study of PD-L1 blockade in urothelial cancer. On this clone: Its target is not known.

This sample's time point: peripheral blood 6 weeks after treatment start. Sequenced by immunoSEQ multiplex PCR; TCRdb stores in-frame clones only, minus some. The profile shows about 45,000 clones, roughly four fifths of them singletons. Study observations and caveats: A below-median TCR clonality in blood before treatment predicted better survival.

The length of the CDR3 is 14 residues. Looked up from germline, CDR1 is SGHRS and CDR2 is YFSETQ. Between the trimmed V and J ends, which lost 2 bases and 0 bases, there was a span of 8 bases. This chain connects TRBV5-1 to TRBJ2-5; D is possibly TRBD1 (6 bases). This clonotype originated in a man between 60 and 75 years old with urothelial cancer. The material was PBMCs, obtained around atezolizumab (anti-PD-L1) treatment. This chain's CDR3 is CASSLQGNQETQYF. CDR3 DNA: TGCGCCAGCAGCTTACAGGGCAACCAAGAGACCCAGTACTTC. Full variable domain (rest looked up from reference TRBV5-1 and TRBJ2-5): KAGVTQTPRYLIKTRGQQVTLSCSPISGHRSVSWYQQTPGQGLQFLFEYFSETQRNKGNFPGRFSGRQFSNSRSEMNVSTLELGDSALYLCASSLQGNQETQYFGPGTRLLVL.